Listed below are T cell receptor beta chains from one sample, sequenced in a study of cytomegalovirus exposure and HLA in healthy donors. Data came from immunoSEQ multiplex PCR; TCRdb stores just in-frame clones and leaves some out. Of 170,000 or so clones in the sample, roughly 78% are singletons; the top ten hold about 0.64%. The source material was PBMCs. The receptors shown here come from a boy younger than 18 in good health and CMV-seronegative. The CDR3 runs from the conserved cysteine through the conserved F or W. Fields, in order: CDR3 DNA, CDR3 protein, V gene, J gene, CDR3 length, D gene, clone size. The D gene is left open where the match is weak. The size field is filled for only some rows; it gives once, few, many or a size class.

DNA: TGTGCTAGCAGCCAAAACGAGCCTGGAGAGACCCAGTACTTC
CDR3: CASSQNEPGETQYF
V: TRBV7-7
J: TRBJ2-5
length: 14
D: .
size: .

DNA: TGTGCCACCAGAGAGCTAGCGGATTACTCCTACGAGCAGTACTTC
CDR3: CATRELADYSYEQYF
V: TRBV7-2
J: TRBJ2-7
length: 15
D: TRBD2
size: .

DNA: TGTGCCAGCAGCCGGACAGGTGTCCATGAGCAGTTCTTC
CDR3: CASSRTGVHEQFF
V: TRBV7-2
J: TRBJ2-1
length: 13
D: TRBD1
size: .

DNA: TGTGCCAGCAGCTTGGACAGGAGAGGCACTGAAGCTTTCTTT
CDR3: CASSLDRRGTEAFF
V: TRBV7-9
J: TRBJ1-1
length: 14
D: TRBD1
size: .

DNA: TGTGCCAGCAGTTTGGGAGGGATTAGTTCACCCCTCCACTTT
CDR3: CASSLGGISSPLHF
V: TRBV27
J: TRBJ1-6
length: 14
D: .
size: few

DNA: TGTGCCAGCAGCTTGCTTCAGGGGGCGCCTGGCTACACCTTC
CDR3: CASSLLQGAPGYTF
V: TRBV5-6
J: TRBJ1-2
length: 14
D: TRBD1
size: .

DNA: TGTGCCAGCAGTTTATCGAGGCGGGCAGCACCCCTCCACTTT
CDR3: CASSLSRRAAPLHF
V: TRBV27
J: TRBJ1-6
length: 14
D: .
size: .

DNA: TGCGCCAGCAGCTTGGGACTAGCGGGGGTAGAGACCCAGTACTTC
CDR3: CASSLGLAGVETQYF
V: TRBV5-1
J: TRBJ2-5
length: 15
D: TRBD2
size: .

DNA: TGTGCCAGCAGTTTAAGCGGGTACACAGATACGCAGTATTTT
CDR3: CASSLSGYTDTQYF
V: TRBV27
J: TRBJ2-3
length: 14
D: .
size: .

DNA: TGCAGCGTTGAATTCGGGGGCAATCAGCCCCAGCATTTT
CDR3: CSVEFGGNQPQHF
V: TRBV29-1
J: TRBJ1-5
length: 13
D: .
size: .

DNA: TGTGCCAGCAGCTTAGCTTTAGCGGGGCCCACAGATACGCAGTATTTT
CDR3: CASSLALAGPTDTQYF
V: TRBV11-2
J: TRBJ2-3
length: 16
D: TRBD2
size: .

DNA: TGTGCCAGCACCCTCGAAGGGGGGGTAACCGGGGAGCTGTTTTTT
CDR3: CASTLEGGVTGELFF
V: TRBV6-1
J: TRBJ2-2
length: 15
D: .
size: .